The present entry profiles one T cell receptor beta chain with its context. The antigen remains undetermined. The data were obtained in a study of beta chain features in type 1 diabetes. Study details: Healthy donors resembled patients in age, gender and cell yields. Study findings and constraints: All four CD4+ subsets from Type 1 diabetes patients carried moderately but significantly shorter TCRB CDR3s. The question of HLA type influencing TCRB rearrangement was one that remained unresolved here. Patients showed naive, central memory and Treg TCRB repertoires that appeared more similar than those of healthy donors.

The isolated RNA, all of it, was reverse transcribed, so expressed TCRB transcripts were what got sequenced. Assay used: immunoSEQ multiplex PCR; TCRdb lists only in-frame clones, some missing. This sample has approximately 250,000 clones, with about 24% found just once. The CDR3 loop spans 16 amino acids. CDR1 MDHEN and CDR2 SYDVKM come from the germline V gene. The ends lost 7 bases at V and 7 bases at J; junction bases unmatched: 17. This sequence originates from a woman aged 25 to 39 with type 1 diabetes. The specimen sequenced was naive CD4+ T cells from blood. This chain uses TRBV28 with TRBJ1-2; 8 positions match TRBD1. The CDR3 DNA sequence: TGTGCCAGCATCCAAAGCCCTACAGGGGGGGTAGGTGGCTACACCTTC. Protein product: CASIQSPTGGVGGYTF.